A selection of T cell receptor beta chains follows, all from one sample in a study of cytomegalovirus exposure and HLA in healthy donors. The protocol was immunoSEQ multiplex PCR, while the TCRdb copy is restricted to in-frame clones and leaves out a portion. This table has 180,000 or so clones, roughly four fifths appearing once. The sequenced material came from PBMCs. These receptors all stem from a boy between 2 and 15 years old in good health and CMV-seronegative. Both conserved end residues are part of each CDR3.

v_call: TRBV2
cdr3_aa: CASRQGAGYNEQFF

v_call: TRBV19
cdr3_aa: CASSIVGGDGYTF

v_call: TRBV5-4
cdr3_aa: CASSLSPGTGYGYTF

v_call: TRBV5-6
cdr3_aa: CASSLGREGGAFF

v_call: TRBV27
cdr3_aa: CASRKQGALYNSPLHF

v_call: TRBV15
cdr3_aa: CATGKGGGPETQYF

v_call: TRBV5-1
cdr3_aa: CASSPNPSTTTEAFF

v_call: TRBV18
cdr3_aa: CASSRKQQGSGELFF

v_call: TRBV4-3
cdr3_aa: CASSQGVFGGYEQYF

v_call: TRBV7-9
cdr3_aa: CASSPQELRVQETQYF

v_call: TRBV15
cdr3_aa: CATRGPYNTEAFF

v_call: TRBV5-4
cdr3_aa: CASTVNNYGYTF

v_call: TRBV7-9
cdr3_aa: CASSWQFVKNTIYF

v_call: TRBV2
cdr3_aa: CASIRGAKDTQYF

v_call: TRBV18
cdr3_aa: CASSPSGTGTRTEAFF

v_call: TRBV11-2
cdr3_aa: CASSRAGRGYGYTF

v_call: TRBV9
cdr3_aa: CASSLLAGGGITGELFF

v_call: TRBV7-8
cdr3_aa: CASSSPAGGGNEQFF

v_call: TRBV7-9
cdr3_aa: CASSLSGETEAFF

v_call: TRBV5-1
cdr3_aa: CASSSDLGLHTDTQYF

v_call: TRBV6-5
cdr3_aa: CASSGVGLGSPLHF

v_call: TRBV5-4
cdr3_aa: CASSPGGDQPQHF

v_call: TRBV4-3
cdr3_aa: CASSLAGITDTQYF

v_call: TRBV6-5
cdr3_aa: CASSYSIRGWDYGYTF

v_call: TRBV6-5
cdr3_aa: CASSYSFGTGTYEQYF

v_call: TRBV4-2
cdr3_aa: CASSHSSDTQYF

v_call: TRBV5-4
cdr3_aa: CASSALTGDGYTF

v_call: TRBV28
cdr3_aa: CASSSTSVGGYFTPAHSPLHF

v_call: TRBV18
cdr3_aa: CASSPQEPLGLMGQPQHF

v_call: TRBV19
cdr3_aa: CASSIEEGISYEQYF

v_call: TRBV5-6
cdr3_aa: CASSFGGQETQYF

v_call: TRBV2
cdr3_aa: CASSYTEANTGELFF

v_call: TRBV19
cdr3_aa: CASSIGGYSSPLHF

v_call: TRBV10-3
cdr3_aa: CAISETRQATNEKLFF

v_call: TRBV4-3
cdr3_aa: CASSQAVSGVEKLFF

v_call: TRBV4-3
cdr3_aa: CASSQDPGIVTEAFF

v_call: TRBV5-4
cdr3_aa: CASSRGEKLFF

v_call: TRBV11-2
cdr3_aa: CASSLRQGGQETQYF

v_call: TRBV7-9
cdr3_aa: CASSPGTRYEQYF

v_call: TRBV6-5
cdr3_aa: CASSYSKSSYEQYF

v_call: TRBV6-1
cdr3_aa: CASSEREGGAYEQYF

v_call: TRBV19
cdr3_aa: CASRQKGQRLPNYGYTF

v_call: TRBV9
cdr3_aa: CASSVNSGPSEQYF

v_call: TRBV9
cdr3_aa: CAGSEYGTGSYEQYF

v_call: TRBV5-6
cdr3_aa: CASRGTGGNTEAFF

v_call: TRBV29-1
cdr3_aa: CSVERANQETQYF

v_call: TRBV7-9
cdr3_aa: CASNTGPNSPLHF

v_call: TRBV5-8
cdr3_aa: CASSYWGDWTEAFF

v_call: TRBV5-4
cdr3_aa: CASSLDSGYAFF

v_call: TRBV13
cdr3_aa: CASTIRYRGRETQYF

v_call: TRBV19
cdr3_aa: CASSIKLQGSSNQPQHF

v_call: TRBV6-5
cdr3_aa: CASSYSGLVETQYF

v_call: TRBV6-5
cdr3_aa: CASSYNSWGGDEQYF

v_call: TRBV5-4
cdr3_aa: CASSLGQMNTEAFF

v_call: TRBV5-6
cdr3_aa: CASSLGVKETQYF

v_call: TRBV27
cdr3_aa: CASSLVAGGRNEQFF

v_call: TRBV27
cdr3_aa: CASSLGHPSEQYF

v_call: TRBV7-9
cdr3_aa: CASTQLPRGGHEQYF

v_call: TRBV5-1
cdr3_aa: CASSLQATSPYGYTF

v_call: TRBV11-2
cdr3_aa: CASSREPLTDTQYF